The subject of this entry is one T cell receptor (beta chain). Its antigen remains unknown. Time point given: baseline pretreatment blood. Treatment described: 15 Gy SBRT to primary tumor, nephrectomy 4 weeks later. Blood was sampled at baseline, 2 weeks and 4 weeks after SBRT. Clear cell pathology was present in this patient's renal cell carcinoma. Assay used: immunoSEQ multiplex PCR; TCRdb lists only in-frame clones, some missing. This repertoire shows 150,000 or so clones, over 80% found once; its top ten account for around a quarter. This specimen comes from a study of radiation and T cells in renal cell carcinoma. General observations from the study: Top tumor clonotypes rose in blood 2 weeks post-radiation, then contracted. No pretreatment tumor biopsies were available for baseline clonotypes.

The CDR3 length is 14 residues. Trimming removed 6 bases from V and 4 bases from J; junction bases left unmatched: 4. Germline values: CDR1 MNHEY, CDR2 SVGAGI. Sequenced here: blood, sampled from a patient whose treatment included radiotherapy and nephrectomy. The chain employs TRBV6-5 and TRBJ1-5; 9 bases align to TRBD1. This receptor was taken from a woman between 50 and 59 years old with renal cell carcinoma. The CDR3 here is CASSLGQGNQPQHF. The CDR3 nucleotides are TGTGCCAGCAGCCTGGGACAGGGAAATCAGCCCCAGCATTTT.